This TCR beta chain was obtained from a study of CD8 T cells in ankylosing spondylitis. Study results and caveats: Ankylosing spondylitis blood seemed to carry a telltale TCR beta motif made of several highly homologous variants.

Germline-derived CDR1 and CDR2 are DFQATT and SNEGSKA (reference sequence). The CDR3 has 13 amino acids. V lost 3 bases, J lost 4 bases, and 1 base stayed unmatched. This clonotype was counted many times. Its cognate antigen is unknown. Each CDR3 protein is one row after TCRdb ran MiXCR on the 5' RACE reads. The data hold around 490,000 distinct CDR3 sequences, with under 5.5% observed a single time. Source material: blood, either unsorted or a sorted T cell fraction (not recorded which). The rearrangement joins TRBV20-1 to TRBJ2-1; 9 bases line up with TRBD2. This TCR was sampled from a male donor with ankylosing spondylitis. The CDR3 here is CSASTSGYNEQFF. In DNA, the CDR3 is TGCAGTGCTAGTACTAGCGGGTACAATGAGCAGTTCTTC.